This T cell receptor beta chain stems from a study of T-cell reconstitution after alpha-beta-depleted transplantation in children. General study points: By about two months after transplant, alpha-beta T cells reportedly arose from several hundred graft clones that had expanded. Recipient T cells and thymic progenitors that survived gave rise to the high TCRbeta diversity observed at day 60 in some patients. One year after transplant, T-cell counts and diversity came mostly from newly produced T cells.

The sample holds many counts of this clonotype. Antigen: not known. Unique molecular identifiers were incorporated when the TCRbeta library was constructed. TCRdb reprocessed the PCR reads with MiXCR, giving one entry per CDR3 protein. The table includes about 300,000 distinct CDR3 sequences, around 9.1% detected once. The germline V gene encodes CDR1 SEHNR and CDR2 FQNEAQ (reference sequence). This CDR3 is 16 amino acids long. J lost 5 bases, V lost 4 bases, and 12 bases had no gene match. The sequencing used PBMCs, collected before TCRalphabeta/CD19-depleted stem cell transplant. The source of this sequence is a boy in the first two years of life with acute myeloid leukemia, due to receive a stem cell transplant. V usage is TRBV7-9 and J usage is TRBJ2-5, with 8 bases matching TRBD2. CDR3 sequence: CASSYPREAHYETQYF. The CDR3 bases are TGTGCCAGCAGCTATCCGCGGGAGGCCCACTACGAGACCCAGTACTTC.